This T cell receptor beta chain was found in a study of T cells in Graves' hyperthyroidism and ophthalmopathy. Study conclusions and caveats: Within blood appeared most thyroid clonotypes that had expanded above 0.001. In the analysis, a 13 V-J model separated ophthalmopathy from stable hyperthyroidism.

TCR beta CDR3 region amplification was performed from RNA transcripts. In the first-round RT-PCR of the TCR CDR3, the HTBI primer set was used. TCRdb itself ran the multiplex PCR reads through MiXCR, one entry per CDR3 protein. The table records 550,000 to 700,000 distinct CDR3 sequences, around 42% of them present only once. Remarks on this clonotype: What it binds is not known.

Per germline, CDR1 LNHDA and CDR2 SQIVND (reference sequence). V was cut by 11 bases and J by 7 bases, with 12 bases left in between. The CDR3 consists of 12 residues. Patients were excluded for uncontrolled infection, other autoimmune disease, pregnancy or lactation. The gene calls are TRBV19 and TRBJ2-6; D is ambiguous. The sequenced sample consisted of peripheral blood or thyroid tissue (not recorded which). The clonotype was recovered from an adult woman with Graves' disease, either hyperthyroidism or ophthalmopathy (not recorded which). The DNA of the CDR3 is TGTGCCTCTGGAAAGGGAGCCAACGTCCTGACTTTC. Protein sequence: CASGKGANVLTF.